The clone carrying this T cell receptor beta chain was observed at least ten times. This sample is drawn from a study of T cell repertoires in cytomegalovirus infection. Unmatched junction bases numbered 6, after V lost 0 bases and J lost 3 bases. The germline gives CDR1 MNHEY, CDR2 SMNVEV (reference sequence). The CDR3 length is 16 residues. TCRdb itself ran the reads through MiXCR, one entry per CDR3 protein. The sample has around 240,000 distinct CDR3 sequences; under 25% are singletons. The receptor was isolated from a human donor in good health (CMV status not recorded). Some clones in this sample may be carry-over from other donors' samples. Sequenced material: CD8+ T cells from PBMCs. This sequence joins TRBV27 and TRBJ2-7, with TRBD1 identical over 9 bases. The CDR3 DNA reads TGTGCCAGCAGTTTATCGTTAGGGGACAGGGTCTACGAGCAGTACTTC. Protein: CASSLSLGDRVYEQYF.